This is a list of T cell receptor beta chains from one sample in a study of T-cell reconstitution after alpha-beta-depleted transplantation in children. TCRdb re-called the PCR reads through MiXCR, storing one row per CDR3 protein. This table has some 200,000 distinct CDR3 sequences, around 7% appearing once. The sample here was PBMCs, taken before TCRalphabeta/CD19-depleted stem cell transplant. The source is a boy between 2 and 10 years old with acute lymphoblastic leukemia, due to receive a stem cell transplant. Each CDR3 is given with its conserved first and last residue. Each record gives: clone size, D gene, J gene, V gene, CDR3 DNA, CDR3 protein. D genes are given only for firm matches. Rows give clone size only sometimes, using once, few, many, or a class for an expanded clone.

size: few
D: TRBD2
J: TRBJ2-1
V: TRBV20-1
DNA: TGCAGTGCTATAGCGGGAACCCACAATGAGCAGTTCTTC
CDR3: CSAIAGTHNEQFF

size: .
D: TRBD2
J: TRBJ2-1
V: TRBV10-3
DNA: TGTGCCATCAGTGACCGGGGACTAGCGGGAGTAAGCTACAATGAGCAGTTCTTC
CDR3: CAISDRGLAGVSYNEQFF

size: .
D: .
J: TRBJ1-2
V: TRBV11-2
DNA: TGTGCCAGCAGCCGGACAGAGATTTATGGCTACACCTTC
CDR3: CASSRTEIYGYTF

size: .
D: .
J: TRBJ2-1
V: TRBV4-2
DNA: TGTGCCAGCAGCCTCGGGCGAGGGGTCTACAATGAGCAGTTCTTC
CDR3: CASSLGRGVYNEQFF

size: .
D: .
J: TRBJ2-3
V: TRBV30
DNA: TGTGCCTGGAGCATAAGGTTGAGCACAGATACGCAGTATTTT
CDR3: CAWSIRLSTDTQYF

size: many
D: .
J: TRBJ1-3
V: TRBV28
DNA: TGTGCCAGCGGGGGCACCTGGGCCGGAAACACCATATATTTT
CDR3: CASGGTWAGNTIYF

size: many
D: TRBD2
J: TRBJ2-2
V: TRBV12-3/TRBV12-4
DNA: TGTGCCAGTTCGAAAAGACTAGCGGGGAGCTCGAACACCGGGGAGCTGTTTTTT
CDR3: CASSKRLAGSSNTGELFF

size: many
D: .
J: TRBJ2-1
V: TRBV4-3
DNA: TGCGCCAGCAGCCAAGATCGACCTTGGGGTAATGAGCAGTTCTTC
CDR3: CASSQDRPWGNEQFF

size: few
D: TRBD2
J: TRBJ2-5
V: TRBV28
DNA: TGTGCCAGCAGTCCGGGACTAGCGGGGGAATCGGGCGGGACCCAGTACTTC
CDR3: CASSPGLAGESGGTQYF

size: many
D: .
J: TRBJ2-1
V: TRBV28
DNA: TGTGCCAGCAGTTTCCAGCGGCAGTTCTTC
CDR3: CASSFQRQFF

size: few
D: .
J: TRBJ1-4
V: TRBV5-1
DNA: TGCGCCAGCAGCTTGGGACCAGGAGGGGAAAAACTGTTTTTT
CDR3: CASSLGPGGEKLFF

size: once
D: .
J: TRBJ2-2
V: TRBV5-6
DNA: TGTGCCAGGAGCCCCGGGGGTCCCGGGGAGCTGTTTTTT
CDR3: CARSPGGPGELFF

size: many
D: .
J: TRBJ1-6
V: TRBV28
DNA: TGTGCCAGCAGTCCTTCAACCGGGGGGAGCTCCTATAATTCACCCCTCCACTTT
CDR3: CASSPSTGGSSYNSPLHF

size: few
D: .
J: TRBJ2-5
V: TRBV3-1
DNA: TGTGCCAGCAGCCAAGCCGGGCGGTTTGGAGAGACCCAGTACTTC
CDR3: CASSQAGRFGETQYF

size: many
D: .
J: TRBJ2-3
V: TRBV9
DNA: TGTGCCAGCAGCGTAGGTGATACGCAGTATTTT
CDR3: CASSVGDTQYF

size: many
D: TRBD2
J: TRBJ2-3
V: TRBV5-4
DNA: TGTGCCAGCAGCCTCAAGCGGGAGGGAAATTATGATACGCAGTATTTT
CDR3: CASSLKREGNYDTQYF

size: .
D: .
J: TRBJ1-5
V: TRBV7-9
DNA: TGTGCCAGCAGCTTAGGCCTCACCGGGCCTCACAATCAGCCCCAGCATTTT
CDR3: CASSLGLTGPHNQPQHF

size: many
D: .
J: TRBJ1-1
V: TRBV7-6
DNA: TGTGCCAGCAGCTTAGAGCCCCACGACACTGAAGCTTTCTTT
CDR3: CASSLEPHDTEAFF

size: many
D: TRBD1
J: TRBJ2-7
V: TRBV28
DNA: TGTGCCAGCAGGCGGGACAGGGTTGGAGAGCAGTACTTC
CDR3: CASRRDRVGEQYF

size: few
D: .
J: TRBJ2-3
V: TRBV7-2
DNA: TGTGCCAGCAGCCAAAGGGGGGTAGGCACAGATACGCAGTATTTT
CDR3: CASSQRGVGTDTQYF

size: many
D: TRBD1
J: TRBJ2-6
V: TRBV7-9
DNA: TGTGCCAGCAGCTTAGACAGGGGGTCATCTGGGGCCAACGTCCTGACTTTC
CDR3: CASSLDRGSSGANVLTF

size: many
D: .
J: TRBJ1-6
V: TRBV5-6
DNA: TGTGCCAGCAGCGCGCCAGGACATACCGCGAATTCACCCCTCCACTTT
CDR3: CASSAPGHTANSPLHF